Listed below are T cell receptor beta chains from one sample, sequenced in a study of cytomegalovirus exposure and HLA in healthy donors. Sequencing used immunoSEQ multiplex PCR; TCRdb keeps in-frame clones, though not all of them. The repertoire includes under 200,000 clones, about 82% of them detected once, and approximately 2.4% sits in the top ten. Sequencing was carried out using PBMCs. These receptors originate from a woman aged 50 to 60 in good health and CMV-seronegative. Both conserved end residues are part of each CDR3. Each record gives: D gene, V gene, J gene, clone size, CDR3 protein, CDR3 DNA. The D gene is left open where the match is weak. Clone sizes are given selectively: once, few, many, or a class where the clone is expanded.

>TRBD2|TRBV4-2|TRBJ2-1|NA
CASSQELLAGALGHYNEQFF
TGTGCCAGCAGCCAAGAGTTGCTAGCGGGCGCACTAGGTCACTACAATGAGCAGTTCTTC
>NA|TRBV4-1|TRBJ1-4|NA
CASSRGGAGEKLFF
TGCGCCAGCAGCCGAGGGGGGGCGGGGGAAAAACTGTTTTTT
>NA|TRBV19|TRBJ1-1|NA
CASSDAGSGNTEAFF
TGTGCCAGTAGCGATGCCGGGAGCGGGAACACTGAAGCTTTCTTT
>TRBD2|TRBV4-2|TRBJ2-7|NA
CASSQVTGLAGGFSYEQYF
TGTGCCAGCAGCCAAGTGACCGGACTAGCGGGAGGGTTCTCCTACGAGCAGTACTTC
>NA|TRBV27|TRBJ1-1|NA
CASSLSLAAEAFF
TGTGCCAGCAGTTTATCGTTGGCAGCTGAAGCTTTCTTT
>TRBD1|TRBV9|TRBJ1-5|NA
CASSVGGQGDQPQHF
TGTGCCAGCAGCGTAGGTGGACAGGGAGATCAGCCCCAGCATTTT
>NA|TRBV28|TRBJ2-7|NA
CASSSDSQRYEQYF
TGTGCCAGCAGTTCGGACAGTCAGAGGTACGAGCAGTACTTC
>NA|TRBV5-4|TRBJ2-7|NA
CASSAGLQAYEQYF
TGTGCCAGCAGCGCGGGACTGCAAGCCTACGAGCAGTACTTC
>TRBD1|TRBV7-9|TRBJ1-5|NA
CASSPTGVGQPQHF
TGTGCCAGCAGCCCGACAGGGGTAGGTCAGCCCCAGCATTTT
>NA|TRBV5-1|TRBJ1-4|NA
CASSLMGGNEKLFF
TGCGCCAGCAGCTTGATGGGAGGGAATGAAAAACTGTTTTTT
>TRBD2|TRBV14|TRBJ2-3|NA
CASSWTSVLDTQYF
TGTGCCAGCAGCTGGACTAGCGTGCTAGATACGCAGTATTTT
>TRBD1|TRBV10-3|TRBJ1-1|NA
CAISGTGANTEAFF
TGTGCCATCAGCGGGACAGGGGCGAACACTGAAGCTTTCTTT
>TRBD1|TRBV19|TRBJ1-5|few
CASSRTGINQPQHF
TGTGCCAGTAGCCGGACAGGGATCAATCAGCCCCAGCATTTT
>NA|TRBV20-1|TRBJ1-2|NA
CSATGQYGYTF
TGCAGTGCTACAGGACAGTATGGCTACACCTTC
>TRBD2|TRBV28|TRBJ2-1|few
CASTSVSGGAYNEQFF
TGTGCCAGCACTTCGGTATCGGGGGGGGCCTACAATGAGCAGTTCTTC
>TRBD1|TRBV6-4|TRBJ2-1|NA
CASNRQGANEQFF
TGTGCCAGCAACAGACAGGGGGCCAATGAGCAGTTCTTC
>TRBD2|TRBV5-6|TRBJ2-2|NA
CASSPGLAGPGELFF
TGTGCCAGCAGCCCGGGACTAGCGGGACCCGGGGAGCTGTTTTTT
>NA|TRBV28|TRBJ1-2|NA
CASSLSEGPANYGYTF
TGTGCCAGCAGTTTATCCGAGGGTCCAGCTAACTATGGCTACACCTTC
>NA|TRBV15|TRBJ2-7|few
CATSREGGYEQYF
TGTGCCACCAGCAGGGAGGGAGGCTACGAGCAGTACTTC
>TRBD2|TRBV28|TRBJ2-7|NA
CASSPAGGRALGEQYF
TGTGCCAGCAGTCCTGCTGGCGGGAGGGCCCTCGGCGAGCAGTACTTC
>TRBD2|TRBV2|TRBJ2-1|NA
CASSEARGGGSYNEQFF
TGTGCCAGCAGTGAAGCGCGGGGGGGCGGCTCCTACAATGAGCAGTTCTTC
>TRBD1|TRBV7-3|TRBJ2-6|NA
CASSDGQAGANVLTF
TGTGCCAGCAGCGACGGACAGGCTGGGGCCAACGTCCTGACTTTC
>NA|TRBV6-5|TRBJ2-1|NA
CASSYSKGYNEQFF
TGTGCCAGCAGTTACTCGAAGGGGTACAATGAGCAGTTCTTC
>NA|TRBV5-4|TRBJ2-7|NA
CASSDGQTYEQYF
TGTGCCAGCAGCGATGGACAGACATACGAGCAGTACTTC
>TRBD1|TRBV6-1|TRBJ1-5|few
CASRPGQGWQPQHF
TGTGCCAGCAGGCCGGGACAGGGTTGGCAGCCCCAGCATTTT
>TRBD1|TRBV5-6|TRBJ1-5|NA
CASSPSGQGNQPQHF
TGTGCCAGCAGCCCCTCCGGACAGGGAAATCAGCCCCAGCATTTT
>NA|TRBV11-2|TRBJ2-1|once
CASSSEQFF
TGTGCCAGCAGCTCGGAGCAGTTCTTC
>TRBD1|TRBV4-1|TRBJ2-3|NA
CASSYTGGVLDTQYF
TGCGCCAGCAGTTACACAGGGGGCGTTTTGGATACGCAGTATTTT
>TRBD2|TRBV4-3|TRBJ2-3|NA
CASSQFISREGQTDTQYF
TGCGCCAGCAGCCAATTTATTTCGCGGGAGGGGCAGACAGATACGCAGTATTTT
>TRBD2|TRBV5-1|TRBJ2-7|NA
CASSFLAGSTYEQYF
TGCGCCAGCAGCTTCCTAGCGGGTTCCACCTACGAGCAGTACTTC
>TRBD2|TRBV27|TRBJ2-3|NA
CASKILKRDLTDTQYF
TGTGCCAGCAAAATCCTCAAGCGGGATCTCACAGATACGCAGTATTTT
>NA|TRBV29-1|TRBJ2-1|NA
CSVDRASSSYNEQFF
TGCAGCGTTGACAGGGCCTCGAGCTCCTACAATGAGCAGTTCTTC
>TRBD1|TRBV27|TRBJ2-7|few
CASSLGPGQGRNYEQYF
TGTGCCAGCAGTTTGGGCCCGGGACAGGGTCGGAACTACGAGCAGTACTTC
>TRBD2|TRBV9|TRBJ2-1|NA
CASSPTRLAGGISYNEQFF
TGTGCCAGCAGCCCCACTAGACTAGCGGGAGGAATCTCCTACAATGAGCAGTTCTTC
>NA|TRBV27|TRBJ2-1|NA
CASSLQGSEQFF
TGTGCCAGCAGTTTACAGGGTAGTGAGCAGTTCTTC
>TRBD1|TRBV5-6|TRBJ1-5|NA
CASGQGQDQPQHF
TGTGCCAGCGGACAGGGCCAAGATCAGCCCCAGCATTTT
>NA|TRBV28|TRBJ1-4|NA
CASGLVGEKLFF
TGTGCCAGCGGCCTAGTAGGAGAAAAACTGTTTTTT
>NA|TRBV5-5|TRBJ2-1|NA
CASSLVLLAHEQFF
TGTGCCAGCAGCTTGGTCCTTTTAGCTCACGAGCAGTTCTTC
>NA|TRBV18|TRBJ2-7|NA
CASSHQGATSSSEQYF
TGTGCCAGCTCACACCAGGGCGCCACTAGCTCGAGCGAGCAGTACTTC
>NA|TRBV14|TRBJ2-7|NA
CASSQRWGLNPSYEQYF
TGTGCCAGCAGCCAAAGGTGGGGCCTAAACCCATCCTACGAGCAGTACTTC
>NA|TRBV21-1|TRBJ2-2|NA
CASSRHLRGTGELFF
TGTGCCAGCAGCCGACACCTCAGAGGGACCGGGGAGCTGTTTTTT
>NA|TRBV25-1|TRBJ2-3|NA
CASSEYLGTQSITDTQYF
TGTGCCAGCAGTGAATATTTAGGGACACAGTCGATCACAGATACGCAGTATTTT
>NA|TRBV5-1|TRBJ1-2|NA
CASSSGGGGYGYTF
TGCGCCAGCAGCTCTGGGGGGGGCGGTTATGGCTACACCTTC
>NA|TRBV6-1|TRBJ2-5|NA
CASSEKRDTKETQYF
TGTGCCAGCAGTGAGAAAAGGGACACCAAAGAGACCCAGTACTTC
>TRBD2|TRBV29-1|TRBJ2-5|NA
CSVHSGTRLAGIQETQYF
TGCAGCGTCCACTCTGGGACAAGACTAGCGGGGATCCAAGAGACCCAGTACTTC
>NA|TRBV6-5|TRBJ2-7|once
CAVTVIALSYEQYF
TGTGCCGTAACGGTAATAGCCCTCTCCTACGAGCAGTACTTC
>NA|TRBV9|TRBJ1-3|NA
CASSAGVHSGNTIYF
TGTGCCAGCAGCGCCGGGGTCCACTCTGGAAACACCATATATTTT
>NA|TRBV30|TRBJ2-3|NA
CAWSRTGLSDTQYF
TGTGCCTGGAGTCGAACAGGGCTTTCGGATACGCAGTATTTT
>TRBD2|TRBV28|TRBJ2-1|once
CASSWASGRNEQFF
TGTGCCAGCAGTTGGGCTAGCGGGAGGAATGAGCAGTTCTTC
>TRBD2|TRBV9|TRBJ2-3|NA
CASSHPRQREEGSDTQYF
TGTGCCAGCAGCCACCCGCGGCAGCGGGAGGAGGGGTCAGATACGCAGTATTTT
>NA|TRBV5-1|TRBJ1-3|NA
CASSLGASGNTIYF
TGCGCCAGCAGCTTGGGCGCTTCTGGAAACACCATATATTTT
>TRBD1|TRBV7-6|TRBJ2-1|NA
CASSQSPGQGRIPYNEQFF
TGTGCCAGCAGCCAGAGTCCCGGACAGGGCCGAATCCCCTACAATGAGCAGTTCTTC
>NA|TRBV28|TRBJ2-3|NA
CASRLPGQVGAANTQYF
TGTGCCAGCAGACTCCCTGGGCAGGTCGGTGCCGCGAATACGCAGTATTTT
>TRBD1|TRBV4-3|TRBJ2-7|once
CASSQLHNRGLMGIKYEQYF
TGCGCCAGCAGCCAGCTTCATAACAGGGGGCTCATGGGTATAAAGTACGAGCAGTACTTC
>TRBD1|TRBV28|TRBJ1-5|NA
CASSLRQGVGQPQHF
TGTGCCAGCAGTTTGCGACAGGGTGTTGGTCAGCCCCAGCATTTT
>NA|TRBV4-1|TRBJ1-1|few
CASSAGSEAFF
TGCGCCAGCAGCGCGGGTAGTGAAGCTTTCTTT
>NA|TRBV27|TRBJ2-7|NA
CASSPSRGYEQYF
TGTGCCAGCAGTCCTAGCAGGGGTTACGAGCAGTACTTC
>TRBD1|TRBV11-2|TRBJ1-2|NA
CASSQGTGVGYTF
TGTGCCAGCAGCCAAGGGACAGGGGTAGGCTACACCTTC
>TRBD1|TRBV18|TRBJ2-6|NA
CASSPSQGTGANVLTF
TGTGCCAGCTCACCTTCACAGGGGACTGGGGCCAACGTCCTGACTTTC
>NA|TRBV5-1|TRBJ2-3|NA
CASSPGGVPTDTQYF
TGCGCCAGCAGCCCCGGGGGAGTCCCCACAGATACGCAGTATTTT